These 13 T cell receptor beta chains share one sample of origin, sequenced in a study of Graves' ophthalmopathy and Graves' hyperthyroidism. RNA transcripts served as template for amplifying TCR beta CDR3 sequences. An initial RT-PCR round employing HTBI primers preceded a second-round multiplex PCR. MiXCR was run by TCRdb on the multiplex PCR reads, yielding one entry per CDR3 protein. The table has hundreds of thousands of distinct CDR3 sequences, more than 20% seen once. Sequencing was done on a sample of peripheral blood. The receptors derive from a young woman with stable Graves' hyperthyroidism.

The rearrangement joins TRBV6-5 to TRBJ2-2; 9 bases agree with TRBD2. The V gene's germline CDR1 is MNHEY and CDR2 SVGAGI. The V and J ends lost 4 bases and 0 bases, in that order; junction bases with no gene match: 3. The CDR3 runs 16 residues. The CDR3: CASSSQRGANTGELFF. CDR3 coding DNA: TGTGCCAGCAGTTCCCAGCGGGGGGCGAACACCGGGGAGCTGTTTTTT.

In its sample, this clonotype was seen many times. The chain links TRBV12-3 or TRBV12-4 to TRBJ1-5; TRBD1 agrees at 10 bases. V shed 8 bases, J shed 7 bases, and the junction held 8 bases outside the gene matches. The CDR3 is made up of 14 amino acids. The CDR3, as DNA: TGTGCCAGCCAGGGACAGGGGCGATTCCAGCCCCAGCATTTT. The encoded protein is CASQGQGRFQPQHF.

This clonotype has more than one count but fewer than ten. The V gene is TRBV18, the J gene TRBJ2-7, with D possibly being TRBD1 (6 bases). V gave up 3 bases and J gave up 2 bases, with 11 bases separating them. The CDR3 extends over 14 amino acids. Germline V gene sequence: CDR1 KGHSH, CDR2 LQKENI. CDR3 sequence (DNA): TGTGCCAGCTCACCGCTGACAGGTCCCTACGAGCAGTACTTC. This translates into CASSPLTGPYEQYF. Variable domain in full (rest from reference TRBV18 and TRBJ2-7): NAGVMQNPRHLVRRRGQEARLRCSPMKGHSHVYWYRQLPEEGLKFMVYLQKENIIDESGMPKERFSAEFPKEGPSILRIQQVVRGDSAAYFCASSPLTGPYEQYFGPGTRLTVT.

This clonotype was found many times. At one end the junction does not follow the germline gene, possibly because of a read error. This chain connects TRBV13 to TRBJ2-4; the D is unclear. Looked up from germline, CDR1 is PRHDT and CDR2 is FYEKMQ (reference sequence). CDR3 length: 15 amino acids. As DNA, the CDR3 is TGTGCCAGCAGCTTAGGGGGTAATGTCAAAAACATTAAGTACTTC. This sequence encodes CASSLGGNVKNIKYF.

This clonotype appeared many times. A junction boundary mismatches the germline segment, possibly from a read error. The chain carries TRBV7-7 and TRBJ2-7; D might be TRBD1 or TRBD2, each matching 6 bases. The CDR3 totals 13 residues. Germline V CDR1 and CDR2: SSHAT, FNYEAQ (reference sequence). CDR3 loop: CASSLEEGQGNYF. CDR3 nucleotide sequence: TGTGCTAGCAGCTTAGAGGAGGGGCAGGGGAACTACTTC.

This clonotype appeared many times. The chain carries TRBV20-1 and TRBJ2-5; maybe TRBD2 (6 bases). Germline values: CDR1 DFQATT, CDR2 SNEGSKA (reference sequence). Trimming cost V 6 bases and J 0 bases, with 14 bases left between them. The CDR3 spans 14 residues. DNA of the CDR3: TGCAGTGCGGCCTTTAGCGGAGACCAAGAGACCCAGTACTTC. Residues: CSAAFSGDQETQYF.

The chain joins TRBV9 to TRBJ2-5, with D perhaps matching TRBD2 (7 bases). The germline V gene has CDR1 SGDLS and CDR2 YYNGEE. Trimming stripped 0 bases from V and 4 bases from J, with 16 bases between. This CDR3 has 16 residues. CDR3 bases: TGTGCCAGCAGCGTAGGGGGAGGGGGGGCCGCAGAGACCCAGTACTTC. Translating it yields CASSVGGGGAAETQYF.

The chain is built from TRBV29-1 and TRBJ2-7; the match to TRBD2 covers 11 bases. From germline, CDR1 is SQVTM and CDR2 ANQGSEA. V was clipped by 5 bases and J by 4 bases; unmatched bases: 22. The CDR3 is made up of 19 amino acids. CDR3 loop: CSVKPQLAGEAERGYEQYF. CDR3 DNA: TGCAGCGTTAAGCCCCAACTAGCGGGAGAGGCCGAGCGGGGATACGAGCAGTACTTC.

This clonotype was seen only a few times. DNA for the CDR3: TGTGCCAGCAGTTACGCCGGGGCCGTCCAAGAGACCCAGTACTTC. Translated: CASSYAGAVQETQYF. The V call is TRBV6-2 or TRBV6-3, the J call TRBJ2-5; perhaps D is TRBD1 or TRBD2 (5 bases each). Between the trimmed V and J ends, which lost 2 bases and 1 base, there was a span of 11 bases. This CDR3 contains 15 residues. The germline gives CDR1 MNHEY, CDR2 SVGEGT.

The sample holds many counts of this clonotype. The CDR3 loop reads CSARVRGSYSNQPQHF. The DNA of the CDR3 is TGCAGTGCTAGAGTGCGCGGATCCTATAGCAATCAGCCCCAGCATTTT. The chain couples TRBV20-1 to TRBJ1-5; D gene unclear. V lost 1 base and J lost 0, with 13 bases in between. CDR1 is DFQATT, CDR2 SNEGSKA, per germline (reference sequence). This CDR3 comprises 16 residues.

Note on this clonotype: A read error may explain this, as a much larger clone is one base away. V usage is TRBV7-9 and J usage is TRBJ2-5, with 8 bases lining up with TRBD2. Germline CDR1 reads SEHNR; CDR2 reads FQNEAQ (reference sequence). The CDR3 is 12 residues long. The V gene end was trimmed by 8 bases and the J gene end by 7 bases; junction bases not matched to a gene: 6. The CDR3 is CASLAAGGTQYF. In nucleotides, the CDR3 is TGTGCCAGCTTAGCTGCGGGAGGGACCCAGTACTTC. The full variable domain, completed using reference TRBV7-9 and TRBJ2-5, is DTGVSQNPRHKITKRGQNVTFRCDPISEHNRLYWYRQTLGQGPEFLTYFQNEAQLEKSRLLSDRFSAERPKGSFSTLEIQRTEQGDSAMYLCASLAAGGTQYFGPGTRLLVL.

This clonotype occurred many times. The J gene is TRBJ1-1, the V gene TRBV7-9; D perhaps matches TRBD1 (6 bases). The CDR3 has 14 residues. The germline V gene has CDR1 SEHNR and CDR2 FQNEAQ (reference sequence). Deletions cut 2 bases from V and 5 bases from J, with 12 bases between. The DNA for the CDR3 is TGTGCCAGCAGCTTAAAGAGAGGGGGGACTGAAGCTTTCTTT. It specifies CASSLKRGGTEAFF.

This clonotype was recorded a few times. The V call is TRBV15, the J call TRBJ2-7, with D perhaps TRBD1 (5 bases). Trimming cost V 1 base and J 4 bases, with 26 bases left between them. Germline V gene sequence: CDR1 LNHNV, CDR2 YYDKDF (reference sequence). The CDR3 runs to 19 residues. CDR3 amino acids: CATSRAETASRVLEYEQYF. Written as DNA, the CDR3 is TGTGCCACCAGCAGAGCTGAGACAGCAAGTAGGGTCCTAGAATACGAGCAGTACTTC. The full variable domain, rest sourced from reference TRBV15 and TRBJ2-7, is DAMVIQNPRYQVTQFGKPVTLSCSQTLNHNVMYWYQQKSSQAPKLLFHYYDKDFNNEADTPDNFQSRRPNTSFCFLDIRSPGLGDTAMYLCATSRAETASRVLEYEQYFGPGTRLTVT.